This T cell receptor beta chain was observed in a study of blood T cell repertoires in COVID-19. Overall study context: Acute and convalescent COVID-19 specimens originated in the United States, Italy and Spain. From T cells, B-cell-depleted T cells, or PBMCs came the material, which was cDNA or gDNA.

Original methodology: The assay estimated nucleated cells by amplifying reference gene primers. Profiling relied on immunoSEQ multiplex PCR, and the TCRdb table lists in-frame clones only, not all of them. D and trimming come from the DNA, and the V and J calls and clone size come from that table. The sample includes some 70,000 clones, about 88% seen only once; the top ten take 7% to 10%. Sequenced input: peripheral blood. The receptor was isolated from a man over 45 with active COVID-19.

CDR3 amino acids: CASSQQGSGNTIYF. The CDR3 DNA sequence: TGTGCCAGCAGCCAACAGGGGTCTGGAAACACCATATATTTT. The rearrangement uses TRBV7-2 and TRBJ1-3; 7 bases are shared with TRBD1. Germline V gene lookup returns CDR1 SGHTA and CDR2 FQGNSA. This CDR3 has 14 amino acids. J was trimmed by 1 base and V by 5 bases; bases with no gene match: 2.